This TCR beta chain was recorded in a study of sequential checkpoint blockade in melanoma. As for the study in general: Patients were randomized 1:1 to nivolumab-then-ipilimumab or ipilimumab-then-nivolumab first-line. Maintenance nivolumab came after either treatment sequence.

The CDR3 extends over 13 amino acids. Germline V gives CDR1 SGHDT, CDR2 YYEEEE. V was trimmed by 4 bases and J by 11 bases, leaving 16 bases between them. The treatment here: randomized to nivolumab then ipilimumab (arm A) or the reverse (arm B). DNA-damaging chemotherapy had not been given to any patient beforehand. Live CD3+CD8+ CD19− CD56− cells were sorted from PBMCs. The assay was immunoSEQ multiplex PCR, and TCRdb's table has in-frame clones only and misses some. The table lists about 18,000 clones, roughly 72% of them singletons. J is TRBJ1-5 and V is TRBV5-6; a weak D match, TRBD1 (5 bases). The sample in question was CD8+ T cells sorted from blood (inferred from file names), obtained from a patient given nivolumab and ipilimumab in sequence. This TCR derives from a human donor with melanoma. CDR3 in amino acids: CASSAGRWGAQHF. Here the CDR3 DNA reads TGTGCCAGCAGCGCCGGCCGATGGGGGGCCCAGCATTTT.